The clone carrying this T cell receptor beta chain was observed once. This sample is drawn from a study of blood T cell repertoires in COVID-19. The overall study: The United States, Italy and Spain provided the acute and convalescent COVID-19 samples. The analysed material was cDNA or gDNA that came from T cells, B-cell-depleted T cells, or PBMCs.

The V gene lost 6 bases and the J gene lost 5 bases, with 16 bases spanning the gap. This CDR3 region has 13 residues. From germline, CDR1 is SQVTM and CDR2 ANQGSEA. In the original workflow: By means of reference gene primer amplification, nucleated cell counts were estimated. Sequencing was performed with immunoSEQ multiplex PCR; in TCRdb, only in-frame clones are kept and a portion is missing. V, J and clone size are those of that table, while D and trimming were read from the DNA. The data show about 160,000 clones, around 74% seen once. The specimen was peripheral blood. This receptor was identified in a woman older than 75 with acute or convalescent COVID-19. J is TRBJ1-1 and V is TRBV29-1; D gene ambiguous. As DNA, the CDR3 is TGCAGCGTCCCCTCTGCAGGTGGAACTGAAGCTTTCTTT. It is translated as CSVPSAGGTEAFF.